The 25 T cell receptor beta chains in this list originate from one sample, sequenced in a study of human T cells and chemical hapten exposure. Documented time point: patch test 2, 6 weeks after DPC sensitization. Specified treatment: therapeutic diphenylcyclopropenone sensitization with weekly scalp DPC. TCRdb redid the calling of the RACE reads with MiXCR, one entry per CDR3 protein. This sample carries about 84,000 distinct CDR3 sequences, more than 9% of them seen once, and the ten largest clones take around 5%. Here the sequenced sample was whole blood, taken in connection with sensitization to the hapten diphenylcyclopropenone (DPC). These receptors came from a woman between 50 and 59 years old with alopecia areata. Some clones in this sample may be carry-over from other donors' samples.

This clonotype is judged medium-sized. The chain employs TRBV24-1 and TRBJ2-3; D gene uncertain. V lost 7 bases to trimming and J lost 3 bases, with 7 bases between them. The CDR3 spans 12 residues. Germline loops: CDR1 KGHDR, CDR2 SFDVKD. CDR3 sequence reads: CATSYRTDTQYF. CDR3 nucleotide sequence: TGTGCCACCAGCTATCGGACAGATACGCAGTATTTT.

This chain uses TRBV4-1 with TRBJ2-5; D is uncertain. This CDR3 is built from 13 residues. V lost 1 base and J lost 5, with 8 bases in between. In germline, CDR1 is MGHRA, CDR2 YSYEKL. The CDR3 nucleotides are TGCGCCAGCAGCCAAGTCACTGTCGAGACCCAGTACTTC. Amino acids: CASSQVTVETQYF.

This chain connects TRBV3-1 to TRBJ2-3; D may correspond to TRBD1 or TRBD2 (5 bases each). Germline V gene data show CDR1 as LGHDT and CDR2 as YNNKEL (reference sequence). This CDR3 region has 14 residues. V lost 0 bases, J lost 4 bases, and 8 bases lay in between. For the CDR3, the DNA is TGTGCCAGCAGCCAAGATTTGGGGGCAGATACGCAGTATTTT. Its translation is CASSQDLGADTQYF.

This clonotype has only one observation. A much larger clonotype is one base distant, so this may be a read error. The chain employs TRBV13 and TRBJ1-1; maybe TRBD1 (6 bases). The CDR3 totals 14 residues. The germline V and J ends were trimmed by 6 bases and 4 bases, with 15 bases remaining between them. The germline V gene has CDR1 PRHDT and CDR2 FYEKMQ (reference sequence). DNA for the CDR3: TGTGCCAGCAGAACCCATACAGGGATCACTGAAGCTTTCTTT. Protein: CASRTHTGITEAFF.

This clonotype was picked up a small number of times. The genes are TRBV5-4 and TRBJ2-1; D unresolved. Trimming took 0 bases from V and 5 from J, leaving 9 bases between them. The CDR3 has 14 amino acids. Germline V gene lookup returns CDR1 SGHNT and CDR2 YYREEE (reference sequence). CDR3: CASSLVGRDNEQFF. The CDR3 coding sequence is TGTGCCAGCAGCTTGGTCGGCAGAGACAATGAGCAGTTCTTC.

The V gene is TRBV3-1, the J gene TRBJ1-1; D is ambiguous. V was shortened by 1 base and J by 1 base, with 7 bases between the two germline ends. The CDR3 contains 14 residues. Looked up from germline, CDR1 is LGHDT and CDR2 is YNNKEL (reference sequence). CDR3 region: CASSQVRTNTEAFF. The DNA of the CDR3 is TGTGCCAGCAGCCAAGTTCGGACGAACACTGAAGCTTTCTTT.

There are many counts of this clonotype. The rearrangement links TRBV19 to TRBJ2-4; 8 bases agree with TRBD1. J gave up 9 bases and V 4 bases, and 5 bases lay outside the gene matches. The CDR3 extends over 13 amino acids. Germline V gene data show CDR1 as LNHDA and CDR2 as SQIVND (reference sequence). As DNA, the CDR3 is TGTGCCAGTAGTAAGGACAGGGATAGCATTCAGTACTTC. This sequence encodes CASSKDRDSIQYF. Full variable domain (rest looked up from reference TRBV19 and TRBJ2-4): DGGITQSPKYLFRKEGQNVTLSCEQNLNHDAMYWYRQDPGQGLRLIYYSQIVNDFQKGDIAEGYSVSREKKESFPLTVTSAQKNPTAFYLCASSKDRDSIQYFGAGTRLSVL.

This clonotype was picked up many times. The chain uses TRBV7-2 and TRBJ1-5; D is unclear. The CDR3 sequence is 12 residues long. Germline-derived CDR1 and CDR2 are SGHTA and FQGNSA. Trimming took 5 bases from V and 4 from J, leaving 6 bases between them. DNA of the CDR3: TGTGCCAGCAGCCCCACTAATCAGCCCCAGCATTTT. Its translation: CASSPTNQPQHF.

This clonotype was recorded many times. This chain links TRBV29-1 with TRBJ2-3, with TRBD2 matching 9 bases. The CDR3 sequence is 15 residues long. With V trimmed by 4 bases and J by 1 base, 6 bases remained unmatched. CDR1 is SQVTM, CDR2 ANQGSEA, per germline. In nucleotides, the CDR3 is TGCAGCGTTGGCGGGCTAGCGGGGCGCACAGATACGCAGTATTTT. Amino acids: CSVGGLAGRTDTQYF.

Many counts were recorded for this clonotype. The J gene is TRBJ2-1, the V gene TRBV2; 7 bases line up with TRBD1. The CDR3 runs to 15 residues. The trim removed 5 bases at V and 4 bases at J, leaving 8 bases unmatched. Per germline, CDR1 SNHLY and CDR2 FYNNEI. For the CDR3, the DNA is TGTGCCAGCAGTTCCGGGACAGCTTTATACAATGAGCAGTTCTTC. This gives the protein CASSSGTALYNEQFF.

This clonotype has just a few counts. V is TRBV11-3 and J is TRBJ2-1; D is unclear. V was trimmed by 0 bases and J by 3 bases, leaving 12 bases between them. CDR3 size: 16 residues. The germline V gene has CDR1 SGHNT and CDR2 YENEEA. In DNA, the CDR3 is TGTGCCAGCAGCTTAGAAAGTGGGTCCCTCTACAATGAGCAGTTCTTC. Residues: CASSLESGSLYNEQFF.

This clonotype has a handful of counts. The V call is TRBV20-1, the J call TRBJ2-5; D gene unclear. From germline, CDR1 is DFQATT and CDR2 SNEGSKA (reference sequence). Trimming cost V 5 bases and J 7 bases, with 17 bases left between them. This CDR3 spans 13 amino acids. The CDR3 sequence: CSAGVPRIGTQYF. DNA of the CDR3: TGCAGTGCTGGGGTCCCCCGGATCGGGACCCAGTACTTC.

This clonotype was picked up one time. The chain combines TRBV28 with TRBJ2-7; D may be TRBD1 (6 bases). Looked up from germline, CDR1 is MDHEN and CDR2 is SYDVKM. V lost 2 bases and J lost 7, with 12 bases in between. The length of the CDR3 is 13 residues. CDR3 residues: CASSLRTDQEQYF. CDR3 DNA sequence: TGTGCCAGCAGTTTACGGACAGATCAAGAGCAGTACTTC.

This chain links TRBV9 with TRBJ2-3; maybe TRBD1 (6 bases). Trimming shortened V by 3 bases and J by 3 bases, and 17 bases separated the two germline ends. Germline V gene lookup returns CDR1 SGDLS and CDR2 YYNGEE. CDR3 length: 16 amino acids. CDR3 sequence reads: CASSGDVGGTTDTQYF. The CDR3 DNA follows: TGTGCCAGCAGCGGAGACGTAGGGGGAACTACAGATACGCAGTATTTT.

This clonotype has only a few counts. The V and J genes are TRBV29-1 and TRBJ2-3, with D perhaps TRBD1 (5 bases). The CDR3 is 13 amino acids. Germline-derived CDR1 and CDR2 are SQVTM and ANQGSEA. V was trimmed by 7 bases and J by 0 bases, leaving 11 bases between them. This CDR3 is CSAQGPSTDTQYF. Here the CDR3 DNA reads TGCAGCGCCCAGGGTCCTAGCACAGATACGCAGTATTTT.

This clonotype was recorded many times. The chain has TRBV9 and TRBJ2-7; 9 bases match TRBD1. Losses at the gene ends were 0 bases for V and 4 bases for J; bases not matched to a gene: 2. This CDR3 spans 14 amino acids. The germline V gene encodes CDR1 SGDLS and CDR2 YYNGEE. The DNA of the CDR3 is TGTGCCAGCAGCGTAGAGGGACAGGGATACGAGCAGTACTTC. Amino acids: CASSVEGQGYEQYF.

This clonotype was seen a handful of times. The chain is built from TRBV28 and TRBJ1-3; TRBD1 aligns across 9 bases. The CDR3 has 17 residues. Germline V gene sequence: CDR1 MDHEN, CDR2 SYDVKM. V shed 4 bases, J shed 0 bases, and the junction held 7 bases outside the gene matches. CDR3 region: CASSSINRGPSGNTIYF. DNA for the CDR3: TGTGCCAGCAGTTCGATTAACAGGGGGCCCTCTGGAAACACCATATATTTT.

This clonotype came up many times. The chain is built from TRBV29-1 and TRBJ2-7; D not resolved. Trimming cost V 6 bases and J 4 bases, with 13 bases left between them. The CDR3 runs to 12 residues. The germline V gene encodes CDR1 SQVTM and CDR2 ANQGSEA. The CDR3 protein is CSVLTPKYEQYF. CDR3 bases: TGCAGCGTCCTAACGCCAAAATACGAGCAGTACTTC.

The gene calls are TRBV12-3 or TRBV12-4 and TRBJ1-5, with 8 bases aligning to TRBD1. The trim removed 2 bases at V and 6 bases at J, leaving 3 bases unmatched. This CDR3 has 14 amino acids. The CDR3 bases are TGTGCCAGCAGTTTATCAGGGGGCGGTCAGCCCCAGCATTTT. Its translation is CASSLSGGGQPQHF.

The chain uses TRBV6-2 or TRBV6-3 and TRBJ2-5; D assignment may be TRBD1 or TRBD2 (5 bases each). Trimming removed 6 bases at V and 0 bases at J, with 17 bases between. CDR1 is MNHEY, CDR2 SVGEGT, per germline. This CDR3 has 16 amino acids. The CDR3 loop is CASSYLVGRNQETQYF. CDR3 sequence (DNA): TGTGCCAGCAGCTATCTGGTGGGACGGAACCAAGAGACCCAGTACTTC.

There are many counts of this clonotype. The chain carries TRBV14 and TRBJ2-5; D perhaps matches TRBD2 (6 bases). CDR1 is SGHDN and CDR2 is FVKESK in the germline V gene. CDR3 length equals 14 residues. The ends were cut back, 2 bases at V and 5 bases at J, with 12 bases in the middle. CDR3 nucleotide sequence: TGTGCCAGCAGCCAAACCCCGGGAGAGGAGACCCAGTACTTC. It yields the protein CASSQTPGEETQYF.

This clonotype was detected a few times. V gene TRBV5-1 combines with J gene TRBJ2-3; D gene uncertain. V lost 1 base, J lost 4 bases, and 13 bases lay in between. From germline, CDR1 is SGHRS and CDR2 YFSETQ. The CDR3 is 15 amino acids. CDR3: CASSLIPSAADTQYF. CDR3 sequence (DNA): TGCGCCAGCAGCTTGATCCCCTCAGCAGCAGATACGCAGTATTTT. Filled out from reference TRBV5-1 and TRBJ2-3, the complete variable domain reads KAGVTQTPRYLIKTRGQQVTLSCSPISGHRSVSWYQQTPGQGLQFLFEYFSETQRNKGNFPGRFSGRQFSNSRSEMNVSTLELGDSALYLCASSLIPSAADTQYFGPGTRLTVL.

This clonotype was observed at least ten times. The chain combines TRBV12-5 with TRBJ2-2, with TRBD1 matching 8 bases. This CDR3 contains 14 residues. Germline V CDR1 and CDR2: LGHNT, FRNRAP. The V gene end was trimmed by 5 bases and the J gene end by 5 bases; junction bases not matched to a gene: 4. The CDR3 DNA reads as TGTGCTAGTGGTCAAGGACAGGGAACCGGGGAGCTGTTTTTT. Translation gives CASGQGQGTGELFF.

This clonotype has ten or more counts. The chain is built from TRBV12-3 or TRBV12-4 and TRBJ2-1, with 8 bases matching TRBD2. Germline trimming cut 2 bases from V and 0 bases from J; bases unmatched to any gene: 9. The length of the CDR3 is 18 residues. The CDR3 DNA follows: TGTGCCAGCAGTTTAAGGGCTAGCGGGCCCAGCTCCTACAATGAGCAGTTCTTC. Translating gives CASSLRASGPSSYNEQFF.

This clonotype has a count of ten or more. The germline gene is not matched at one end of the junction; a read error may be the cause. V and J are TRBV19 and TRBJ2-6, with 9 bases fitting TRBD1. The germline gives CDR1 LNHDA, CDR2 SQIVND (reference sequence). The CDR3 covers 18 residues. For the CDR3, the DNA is TGTGCCAGTAGAATAGTGGGACAGGGTCTCTCTGGGGCCAACGTCCTGACTTTC. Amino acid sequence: CASRIVGQGLSGANVLTF.